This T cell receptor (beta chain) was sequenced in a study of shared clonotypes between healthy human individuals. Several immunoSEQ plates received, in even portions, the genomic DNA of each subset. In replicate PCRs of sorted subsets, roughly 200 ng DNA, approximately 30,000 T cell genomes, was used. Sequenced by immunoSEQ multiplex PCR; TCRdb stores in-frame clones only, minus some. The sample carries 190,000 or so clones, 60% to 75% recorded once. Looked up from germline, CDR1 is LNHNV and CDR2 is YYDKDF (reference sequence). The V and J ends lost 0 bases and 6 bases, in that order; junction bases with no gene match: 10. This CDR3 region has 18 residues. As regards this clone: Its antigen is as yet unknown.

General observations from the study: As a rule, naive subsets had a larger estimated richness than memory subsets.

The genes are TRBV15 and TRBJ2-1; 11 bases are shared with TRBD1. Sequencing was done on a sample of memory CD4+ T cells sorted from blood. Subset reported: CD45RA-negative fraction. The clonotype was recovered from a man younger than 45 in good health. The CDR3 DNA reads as TGTGCCACCAGCAGAGATAGGATCGGACAGGGGGCTTCCAATGAGCAGTTCTTC. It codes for CATSRDRIGQGASNEQFF.